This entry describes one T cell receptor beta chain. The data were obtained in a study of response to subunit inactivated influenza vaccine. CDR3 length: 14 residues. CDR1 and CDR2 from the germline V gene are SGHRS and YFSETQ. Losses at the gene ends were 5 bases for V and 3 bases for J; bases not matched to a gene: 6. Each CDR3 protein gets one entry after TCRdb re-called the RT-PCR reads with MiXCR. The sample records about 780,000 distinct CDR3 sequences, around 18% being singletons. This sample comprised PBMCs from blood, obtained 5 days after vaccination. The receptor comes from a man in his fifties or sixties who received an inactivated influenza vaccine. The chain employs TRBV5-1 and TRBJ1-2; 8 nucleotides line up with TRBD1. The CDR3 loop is CASRPGTGYYGYTF. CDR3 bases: TGCGCCAGCAGACCTGGGACAGGCTACTATGGCTACACCTTC.